The 23 T cell receptor beta chains below come from one sample, sequenced in a study of CD8+ T cells in alopecia areata. RNA was extracted and reverse transcribed into cDNA as the sequencing template. Using immunoSEQ multiplex PCR, the repertoire was profiled, and TCRdb retains in-frame clones only, with some absent. Among 100,000 to 150,000 clones, roughly 50% were seen once, and the ten largest hold around 30%. Regarding treatment: oral pan-JAK inhibitor, 5-10 mg twice daily. The sample here was CD8+ T cells sorted from blood, taken at week 4, from a patient treated with tofacitinib. The source of these receptors is a human donor with alopecia areata.

The chain has TRBV5-1 and TRBJ2-1; 8 nucleotides match TRBD2. CDR3 length: 15 residues. The germline gives CDR1 SGHRS, CDR2 YFSETQ. V dropped 3 bases and J dropped 2; count of bases not matched to a gene: 4. The CDR3 DNA follows: TGCGCCAGCAGCTGGAATAGCGGGGCCTACAATGAGCAGTTCTTC. It encodes CASSWNSGAYNEQFF. The full variable domain, with the rest looked up from reference TRBV5-1 and TRBJ2-1, is KAGVTQTPRYLIKTRGQQVTLSCSPISGHRSVSWYQQTPGQGLQFLFEYFSETQRNKGNFPGRFSGRQFSNSRSEMNVSTLELGDSALYLCASSWNSGAYNEQFFGPGTRLTVL.

The rearrangement joins TRBV29-1 to TRBJ1-2; D not certain. The CDR3 consists of 11 residues. V lost 7 bases to trimming and J lost 4 bases, with 10 bases between them. CDR1 is SQVTM, CDR2 ANQGSEA, per germline. The CDR3 sequence is CSAPDPYGYTF. The CDR3 DNA sequence: TGCAGCGCTCCTGACCCCTATGGCTACACCTTC.

This clone was counted between two and nine times. The CDR3 DNA is TGCAGCGTTGAGCCCCTGGACAGGGCCGAGCAGTACTTC. This sequence encodes CSVEPLDRAEQYF. The rearrangement links TRBV29-1 to TRBJ2-7; 8 nucleotides line up with TRBD1. The CDR3 has 13 residues. Germline CDR1 and CDR2: SQVTM and ANQGSEA. V lost 3 bases to trimming and J lost 6 bases; unmatched junction nucleotides: 7.

The V gene is TRBV27, the J gene TRBJ1-6; D is uncertain. The V end lost 0 bases, the J end lost 7 bases, and 10 bases lay between the germline ends. Germline V gene sequence: CDR1 MNHEY, CDR2 SMNVEV (reference sequence). The CDR3 is 15 residues long. The DNA for the CDR3 is TGTGCCAGCAGTTTATCCGGGTTCGGCAATTCACCCCTCCACTTT. Protein product: CASSLSGFGNSPLHF.

This rearrangement joins TRBV5-6 to TRBJ2-7; unclear D gene. Germline loops: CDR1 SGHDT, CDR2 YYEEEE. V shed 4 bases and J shed 3 bases, with 5 bases lying between them. This CDR3 is built from 11 residues. The CDR3 bases are TGTGCCAGCAGCAGGGACTACGAGCAGTACTTC. Translating it yields CASSRDYEQYF.

A single count supports this clone. The chain recombines TRBV4-1 with TRBJ2-1; D not certain. Germline V CDR1 and CDR2: MGHRA, YSYEKL. With 2 bases removed from V and 6 bases from J, the gap between germline ends came to 5 bases. The CDR3 has 12 residues. The DNA for the CDR3 is TGCGCCAGCAGCCAAAACCGCAATGAGCAGTTCTTC. As protein: CASSQNRNEQFF.

The J gene is TRBJ1-2, the V gene TRBV6-5; D gene unclear. CDR3 length: 15 residues. The germline V gene has CDR1 MNHEY and CDR2 SVGAGI. With 2 bases removed from V and 8 bases from J, the gap between germline ends came to 18 bases. The CDR3: CASSYTPIGLDGYTF. The CDR3 coding sequence is TGTGCCAGCAGTTACACCCCGATAGGTCTGGACGGCTACACCTTC.

This clone was seen a handful of times. The chain uses TRBV29-1 and TRBJ2-1; D is ambiguous. CDR1 is SQVTM and CDR2 is ANQGSEA in the germline V gene. With 6 bases removed from V and 5 bases from J, the gap between germline ends came to 14 bases. CDR3 size: 13 residues. The CDR3 here is CSVWGSLHNEQFF. CDR3 DNA: TGCAGCGTCTGGGGTAGCCTGCACAATGAGCAGTTCTTC.

The chain employs TRBV27 and TRBJ1-2; D gene unclear. Germline V lookup: CDR1 MNHEY, CDR2 SMNVEV (reference sequence). The CDR3 spans 13 residues. V lost 0 bases and J 5 bases, leaving 7 bases between the germline ends. CDR3 coding DNA: TGTGCCAGCAGTTTATCCCCGGGGTATGGCTACACCTTC. Translating gives CASSLSPGYGYTF.

This clone was observed a few times. The chain combines TRBV6-1 with TRBJ2-1; possibly TRBD1 for D (6 bases). The CDR3 has 15 residues. Germline V gene sequence: CDR1 MNHNS, CDR2 SASEGT. V shed 4 bases and J shed 0 bases, with 10 bases lying between them. This CDR3 reads CASSVRGNSYNEQFF. DNA for the CDR3: TGTGCCAGCAGTGTCAGGGGAAACTCCTACAATGAGCAGTTCTTC.

This clone was recorded a few times. The genes are TRBV28 and TRBJ2-5; D uncertain. The CDR3 length is 14 residues. Trimming pared 2 bases from V and 5 bases from J, leaving 12 bases between. Germline V CDR1 and CDR2: MDHEN, SYDVKM. CDR3 amino acids: CASSLADEVETQYF. DNA for the CDR3: TGTGCCAGCAGTTTAGCTGACGAGGTGGAGACCCAGTACTTC.

The chain joins TRBV6-1 to TRBJ2-5; the D gene is possibly TRBD1 (5 bases). Germline lookup yields CDR1 MNHNS and CDR2 SASEGT. This CDR3 region has 16 residues. Trimming took off 2 bases at V and 2 bases at J, with 15 bases between the two ends. The CDR3 region is CASSEMGRPLQETQYF. CDR3 in DNA: TGTGCCAGCAGTGAAATGGGGCGCCCCCTACAAGAGACCCAGTACTTC.

This rearrangement joins TRBV7-2 to TRBJ1-2; possible D gene TRBD1, 6 bases. The CDR3 consists of 14 residues. Trimming removed 6 bases at V and 4 bases at J, with 15 bases between. CDR1 and CDR2 (germline): SGHTA, FQGNSA. CDR3 coding DNA: TGTGCCAGCAGTTACGACAGGTTTTCCTATGGCTACACCTTC. Translated: CASSYDRFSYGYTF.

The J gene is TRBJ2-1, the V gene TRBV29-1; TRBD1 is a possible D gene (6 bases). V shed 3 bases and J shed 12 bases, with 27 bases lying between them. In germline, CDR1 is SQVTM, CDR2 ANQGSEA. This CDR3 has 16 amino acids. For the CDR3, the DNA is TGCAGCGTTGAGGGACACCCCCTCGGAATAGCCGATGCGCAGTTCTTC. Encoded protein: CSVEGHPLGIADAQFF.

V gene TRBV6-6 combines with J gene TRBJ2-5; D is uncertain. With 6 bases removed from V and 3 bases from J, the gap between germline ends came to 11 bases. Germline assignment: CDR1 MNHNY and CDR2 SVGAGI (reference sequence). The CDR3 runs to 13 residues. As DNA, the CDR3 is TGTGCCAGCAGCGCCCAGTGGGAAGAGACCCAGTACTTC. Its translation is CASSAQWEETQYF.

The chain links TRBV30 to TRBJ2-7; 11 positions match TRBD2. Trimming at V came to 4 bases and at J to 7 bases, leaving 3 bases not matched to a gene. CDR3 length: 12 amino acids. In germline, CDR1 is GTSNPN, CDR2 SVGIG (reference sequence). The CDR3 here is CAWTSGGWEQYF. The CDR3 DNA is TGTGCCTGGACTAGCGGGGGGTGGGAGCAGTACTTC.

This chain links TRBV6-5 with TRBJ1-1, with unresolved D. The germline V gene has CDR1 MNHEY and CDR2 SVGAGI. This CDR3 has 16 amino acids. The V gene lost 2 bases and the J gene lost 0 bases, with 13 bases spanning the gap. The CDR3 DNA sequence: TGTGCCAGCAGTTACCGCCTAGAGATCATGAACACTGAAGCTTTCTTT. It codes for CASSYRLEIMNTEAFF.

J is TRBJ2-7 and V is TRBV27; 15 bases match TRBD2. V lost 6 bases, J lost 6 bases, and 9 bases stayed unmatched. The V gene's germline CDR1 is MNHEY and CDR2 SMNVEV (reference sequence). CDR3 size: 16 residues. In nucleotides, the CDR3 is TGTGCCAGCAGCCAAGGGACTAGCGGGGGGTTTATCGAGCAGTACTTC. It yields the protein CASSQGTSGGFIEQYF.

The chain joins TRBV11-2 to TRBJ2-1; 8 bases fit TRBD2. The CDR3 consists of 18 residues. V was clipped by 4 bases and J by 0 bases; unmatched bases: 11. Looked up from germline, CDR1 is SGHAT and CDR2 is FQNNGV. The CDR3 region has the DNA TGTGCCAGCAGCTACCTCCCCGGGGGGGCGAGCTCCTACAATGAGCAGTTCTTC. It is translated as CASSYLPGGASSYNEQFF.

The chain recombines TRBV30 with TRBJ2-3, with unresolved D. The CDR3 is 10 amino acids. The V end lost 6 bases, the J end lost 3 bases, and 4 bases lay between the germline ends. The germline CDR1 and CDR2 sequences are GTSNPN and SVGIG (reference sequence). CDR3 coding DNA: TGTGCCTGTGAAACAGATACGCAGTATTTT. It encodes CACETDTQYF. The full variable domain, completed using reference TRBV30 and TRBJ2-3, is SQTIHQWPATLVQPVGSPLSLECTVEGTSNPNLYWYRQAAGRGLQLLFYSVGIGQISSEVPQNLSASRPQDRQFILSSKKLLLSDSGFYLCACETDTQYFGPGTRLTVL.

Note on this clone: Other DNA variants within this sample encode the same CDR3. This rearrangement joins TRBV30 to TRBJ2-3; D not certain. The germline V gene has CDR1 GTSNPN and CDR2 SVGIG (reference sequence). The length of the CDR3 is 12 residues. V dropped 2 bases and J dropped 2 bases, with 5 bases sitting between them. CDR3 nucleotides: TGTGCCTGGAGTTCGGACACAGATACGCAGTATTTT. Protein: CAWSSDTDTQYF. The full variable domain, in which reference TRBV30 and TRBJ2-3 provide the parts outside the CDR3, is SQTIHQWPATLVQPVGSPLSLECTVEGTSNPNLYWYRQAAGRGLQLLFYSVGIGQISSEVPQNLSASRPQDRQFILSSKKLLLSDSGFYLCAWSSDTDTQYFGPGTRLTVL.

The chain has TRBV5-6 and TRBJ2-6; D assignment may be TRBD1 or TRBD2 (5 bases each). The CDR3 sequence is 17 residues long. Germline V gene lookup returns CDR1 SGHDT and CDR2 YYEEEE. Trimming stripped 3 bases from V and 0 bases from J, with 13 bases between. CDR3 bases: TGTGCCAGCAGCTGGGACCGACTCCTCTCTGGGGCCAACGTCCTGACTTTC. It yields the protein CASSWDRLLSGANVLTF. Full variable domain (rest looked up from reference TRBV5-6 and TRBJ2-6): DAGVTQSPTHLIKTRGQQVTLRCSPKSGHDTVSWYQQALGQGPQFIFQYYEEEERQRGNFPDRFSGHQFPNYSSELNVNALLLGDSALYLCASSWDRLLSGANVLTFGAGSRLTVL.

This clone was recorded a few times. This chain uses TRBV15 with TRBJ2-7; TRBD1 might be the D (6 bases). Trimming stripped 3 bases from V and 3 bases from J, with 9 bases between. Germline lookup yields CDR1 LNHNV and CDR2 YYDKDF (reference sequence). The CDR3 spans 13 residues. The CDR3 loop reads CATSSMDSYEQYF. The CDR3 DNA sequence: TGTGCCACCAGCAGCATGGACAGCTACGAGCAGTACTTC.